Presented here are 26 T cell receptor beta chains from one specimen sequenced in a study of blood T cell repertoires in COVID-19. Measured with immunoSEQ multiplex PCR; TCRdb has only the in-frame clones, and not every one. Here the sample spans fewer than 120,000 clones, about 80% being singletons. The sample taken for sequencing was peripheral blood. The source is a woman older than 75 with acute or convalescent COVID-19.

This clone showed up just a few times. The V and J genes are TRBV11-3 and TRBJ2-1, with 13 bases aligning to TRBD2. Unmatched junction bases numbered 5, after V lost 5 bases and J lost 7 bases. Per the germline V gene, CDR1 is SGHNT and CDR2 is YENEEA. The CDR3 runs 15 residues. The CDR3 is CASSRTSGSENEQFF. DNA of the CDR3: TGTGCCAGCAGCCGGACTAGCGGGAGTGAAAATGAGCAGTTCTTC.

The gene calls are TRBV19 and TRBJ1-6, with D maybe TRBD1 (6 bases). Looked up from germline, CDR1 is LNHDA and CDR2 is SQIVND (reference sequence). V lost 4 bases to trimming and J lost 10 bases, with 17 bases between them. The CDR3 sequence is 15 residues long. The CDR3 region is CASSTQQGDGSPLHF. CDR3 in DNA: TGTGCCAGTAGTACTCAACAGGGAGATGGATCACCCCTCCACTTT. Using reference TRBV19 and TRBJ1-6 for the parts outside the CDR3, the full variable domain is DGGITQSPKYLFRKEGQNVTLSCEQNLNHDAMYWYRQDPGQGLRLIYYSQIVNDFQKGDIAEGYSVSREKKESFPLTVTSAQKNPTAFYLCASSTQQGDGSPLHFGNGTRLTVT.

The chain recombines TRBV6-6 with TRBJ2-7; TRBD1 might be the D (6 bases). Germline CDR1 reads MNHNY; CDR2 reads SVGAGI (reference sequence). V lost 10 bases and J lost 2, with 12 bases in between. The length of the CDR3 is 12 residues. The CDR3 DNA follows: TGTGCCATTCGACAGGCCCCCTACGAGCAGTACTTC. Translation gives CAIRQAPYEQYF.

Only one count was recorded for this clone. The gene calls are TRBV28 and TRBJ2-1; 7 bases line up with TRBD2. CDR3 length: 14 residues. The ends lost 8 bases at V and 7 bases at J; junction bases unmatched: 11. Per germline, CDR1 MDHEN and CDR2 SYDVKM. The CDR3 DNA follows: TGTGCCAGCCGCGCTAGCGGCCCTGGGAATGAGCAGTTCTTC. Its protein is CASRASGPGNEQFF.

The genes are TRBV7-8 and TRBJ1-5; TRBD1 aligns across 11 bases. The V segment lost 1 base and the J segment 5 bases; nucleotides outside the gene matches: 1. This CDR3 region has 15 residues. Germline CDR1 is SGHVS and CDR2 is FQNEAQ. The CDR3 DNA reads TGTGCCAGCAGCTTAGGGACAGGGGGCCATCAGCCCCAGCATTTT. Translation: CASSLGTGGHQPQHF.

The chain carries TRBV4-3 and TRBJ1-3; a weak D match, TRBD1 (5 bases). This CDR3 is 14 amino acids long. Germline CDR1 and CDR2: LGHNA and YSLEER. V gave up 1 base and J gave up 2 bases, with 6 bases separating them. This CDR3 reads CASSQGRAGNTIYF. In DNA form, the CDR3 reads TGCGCCAGCAGCCAAGGCAGGGCTGGAAACACCATATATTTT.

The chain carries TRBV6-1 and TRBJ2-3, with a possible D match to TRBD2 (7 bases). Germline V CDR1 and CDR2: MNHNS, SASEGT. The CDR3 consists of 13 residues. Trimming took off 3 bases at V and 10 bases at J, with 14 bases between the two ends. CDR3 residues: CASSDGPGGPQYF. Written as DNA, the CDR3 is TGTGCCAGCAGTGACGGGCCCGGGGGGCCGCAGTATTTT.

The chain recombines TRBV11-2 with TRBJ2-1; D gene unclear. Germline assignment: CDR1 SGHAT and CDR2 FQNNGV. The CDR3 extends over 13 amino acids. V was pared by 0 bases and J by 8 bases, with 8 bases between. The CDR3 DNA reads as TGTGCCAGCAGCTTAGATCCCTTTGATGAGCAGTTCTTC. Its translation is CASSLDPFDEQFF. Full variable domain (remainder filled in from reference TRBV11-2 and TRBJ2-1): EAGVAQSPRYKIIEKRQSVAFWCNPISGHATLYWYQQILGQGPKLLIQFQNNGVVDDSQLPKDRFSAERLKGVDSTLKIQPAKLEDSAVYLCASSLDPFDEQFFGPGTRLTVL.

The CDR3 DNA is TGTGCCAGCTCACCAAGGTCGGGAGATTTGAACACTGAAGCTTTCTTT. This gives the protein CASSPRSGDLNTEAFF. V gene TRBV18 combines with J gene TRBJ1-1, with D hard to call. Per germline, CDR1 KGHSH and CDR2 LQKENI. The length of the CDR3 is 16 residues. V was shortened by 2 bases and J by 0 bases, with 13 bases between the two germline ends.

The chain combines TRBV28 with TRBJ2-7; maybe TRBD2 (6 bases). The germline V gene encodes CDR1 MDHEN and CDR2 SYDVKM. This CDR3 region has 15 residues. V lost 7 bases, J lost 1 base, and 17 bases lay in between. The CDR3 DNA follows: TGTGCCAGCATACCCGGGGCGGAGGGTTCCTACGAGCAGTACTTC. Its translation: CASIPGAEGSYEQYF.

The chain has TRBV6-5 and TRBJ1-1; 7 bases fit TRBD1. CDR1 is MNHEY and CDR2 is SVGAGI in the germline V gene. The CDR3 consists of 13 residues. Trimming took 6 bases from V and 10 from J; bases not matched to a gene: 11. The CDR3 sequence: CASRPTQGVGAFF. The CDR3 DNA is TGTGCCAGCAGGCCCACCCAGGGGGTGGGAGCTTTCTTT.

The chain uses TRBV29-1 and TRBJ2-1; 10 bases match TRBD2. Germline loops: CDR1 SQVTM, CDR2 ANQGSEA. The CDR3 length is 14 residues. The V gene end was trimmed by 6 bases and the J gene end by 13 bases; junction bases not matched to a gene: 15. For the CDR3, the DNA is TGCAGCGTATCCGGGGGCAGCGGGAGGGCGTCCCAGTTCTTC. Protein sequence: CSVSGGSGRASQFF.

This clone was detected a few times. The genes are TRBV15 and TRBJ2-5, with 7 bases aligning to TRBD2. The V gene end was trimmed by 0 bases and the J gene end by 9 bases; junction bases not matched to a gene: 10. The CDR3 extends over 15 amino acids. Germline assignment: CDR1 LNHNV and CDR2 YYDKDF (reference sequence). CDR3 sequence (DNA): TGTGCCACCAGCAGAGATCGGGCGGGGGTTATGTCCCAGTACTTC. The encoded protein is CATSRDRAGVMSQYF.

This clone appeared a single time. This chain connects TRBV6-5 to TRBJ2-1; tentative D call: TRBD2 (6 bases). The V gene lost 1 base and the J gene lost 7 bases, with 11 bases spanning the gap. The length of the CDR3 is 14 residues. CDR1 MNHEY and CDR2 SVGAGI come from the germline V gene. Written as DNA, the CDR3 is TGTGCCAGCAGTTACTTTGGTGGGGGGAATGAGCAGTTCTTC. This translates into CASSYFGGGNEQFF.

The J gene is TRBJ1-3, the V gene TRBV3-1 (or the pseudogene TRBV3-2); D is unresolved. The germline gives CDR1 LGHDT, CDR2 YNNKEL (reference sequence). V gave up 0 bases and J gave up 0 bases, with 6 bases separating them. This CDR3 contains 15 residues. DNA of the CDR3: TGTGCCAGCAGCCAAGAGCGGGTCTCTGGAAACACCATATATTTT. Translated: CASSQERVSGNTIYF.

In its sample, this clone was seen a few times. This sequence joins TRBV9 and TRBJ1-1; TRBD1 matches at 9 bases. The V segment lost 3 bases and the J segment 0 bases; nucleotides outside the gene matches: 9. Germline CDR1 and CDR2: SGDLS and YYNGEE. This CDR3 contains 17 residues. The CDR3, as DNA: TGTGCCAGCAGCGCTACAGGGGGCTCCCATCTGAACACTGAAGCTTTCTTT. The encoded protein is CASSATGGSHLNTEAFF. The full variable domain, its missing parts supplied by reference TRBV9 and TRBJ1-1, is DSGVTQTPKHLITATGQRVTLRCSPRSGDLSVYWYQQSLDQGLQFLIQYYNGEERAKGNILERFSAQQFPDLHSELNLSSLELGDSALYFCASSATGGSHLNTEAFFGQGTRLTVV.

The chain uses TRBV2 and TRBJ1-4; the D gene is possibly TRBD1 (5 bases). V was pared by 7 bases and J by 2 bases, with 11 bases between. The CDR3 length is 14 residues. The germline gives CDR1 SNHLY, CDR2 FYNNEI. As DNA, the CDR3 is TGTGCCAGCATCGCCGACAGTACTAATGAAAAACTGTTTTTT. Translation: CASIADSTNEKLFF.

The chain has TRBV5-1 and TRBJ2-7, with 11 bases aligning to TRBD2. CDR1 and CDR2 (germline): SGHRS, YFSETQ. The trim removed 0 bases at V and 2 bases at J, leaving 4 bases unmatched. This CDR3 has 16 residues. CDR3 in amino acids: CASSLGLAGGTYEQYF. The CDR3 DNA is TGCGCCAGCAGCTTGGGGCTAGCGGGGGGAACCTACGAGCAGTACTTC. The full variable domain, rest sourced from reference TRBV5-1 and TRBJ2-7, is KAGVTQTPRYLIKTRGQQVTLSCSPISGHRSVSWYQQTPGQGLQFLFEYFSETQRNKGNFPGRFSGRQFSNSRSEMNVSTLELGDSALYLCASSLGLAGGTYEQYFGPGTRLTVT.

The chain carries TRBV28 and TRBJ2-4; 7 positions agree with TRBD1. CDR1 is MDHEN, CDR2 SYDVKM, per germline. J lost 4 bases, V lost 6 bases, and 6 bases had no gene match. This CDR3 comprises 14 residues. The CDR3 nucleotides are TGTGCCAGCAGATTCTCGGGACAGAAAAACATTCAGTACTTC. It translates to CASRFSGQKNIQYF.

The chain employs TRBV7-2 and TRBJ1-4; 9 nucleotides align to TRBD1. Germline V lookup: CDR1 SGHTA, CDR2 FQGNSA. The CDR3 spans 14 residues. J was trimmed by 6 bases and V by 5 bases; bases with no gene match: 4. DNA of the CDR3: TGTGCCAGCAGCGTGACAGGGGGGTATGAAAAACTGTTTTTT. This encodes CASSVTGGYEKLFF. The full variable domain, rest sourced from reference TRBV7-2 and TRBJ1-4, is GAGVSQSPSNKVTEKGKDVELRCDPISGHTALYWYRQSLGQGLEFLIYFQGNSAPDKSGLPSDRFSAERTGGSVSTLTIQRTQQEDSAVYLCASSVTGGYEKLFFGSGTQLSVL.

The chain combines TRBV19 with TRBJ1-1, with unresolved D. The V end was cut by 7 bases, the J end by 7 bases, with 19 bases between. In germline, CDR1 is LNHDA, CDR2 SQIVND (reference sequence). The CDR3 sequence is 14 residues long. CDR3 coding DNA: TGTGCCAGTACTATGCGGGTGCCCCAGGATGAAGCTTTCTTT. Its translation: CASTMRVPQDEAFF.

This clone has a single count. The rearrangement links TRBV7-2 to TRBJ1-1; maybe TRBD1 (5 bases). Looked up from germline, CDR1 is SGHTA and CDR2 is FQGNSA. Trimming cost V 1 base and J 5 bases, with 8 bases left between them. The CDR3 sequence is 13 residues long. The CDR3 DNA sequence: TGTGCCAGCAGCTTAGGGGGCTCTACTGAAGCTTTCTTT. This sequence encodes CASSLGGSTEAFF.

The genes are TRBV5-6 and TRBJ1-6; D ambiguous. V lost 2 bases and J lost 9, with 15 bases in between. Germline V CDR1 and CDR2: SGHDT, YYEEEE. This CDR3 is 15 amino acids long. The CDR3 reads CASSFWALPPSPLHF. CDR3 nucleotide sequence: TGTGCCAGCAGCTTTTGGGCCCTCCCTCCTTCACCCCTCCACTTT.

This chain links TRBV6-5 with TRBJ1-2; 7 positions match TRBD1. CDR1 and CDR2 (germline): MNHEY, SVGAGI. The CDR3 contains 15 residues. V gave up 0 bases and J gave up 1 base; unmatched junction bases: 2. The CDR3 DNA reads TGTGCCAGCAGTTACTCGGCAGGGGGTAACTATGGCTACACCTTC. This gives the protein CASSYSAGGNYGYTF.

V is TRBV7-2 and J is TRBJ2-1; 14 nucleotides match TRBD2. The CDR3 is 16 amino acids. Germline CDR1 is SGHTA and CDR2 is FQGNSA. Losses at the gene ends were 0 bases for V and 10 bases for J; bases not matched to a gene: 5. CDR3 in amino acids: CASSLAGLAGGQEQFF. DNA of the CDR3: TGTGCCAGCAGCTTAGCAGGACTAGCGGGAGGCCAAGAGCAGTTCTTC.

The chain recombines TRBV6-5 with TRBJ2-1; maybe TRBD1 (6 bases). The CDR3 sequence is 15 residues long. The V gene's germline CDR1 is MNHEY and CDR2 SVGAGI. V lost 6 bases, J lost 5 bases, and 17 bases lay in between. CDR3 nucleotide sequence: TGTGCCAGCAGCAGCAACCAGGGGAGAGACAATGAGCAGTTCTTC. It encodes CASSSNQGRDNEQFF.